These 29 T cell receptor beta chains were all obtained from the same sample, sequenced in a study of T cells in Graves' hyperthyroidism and ophthalmopathy. Amplification of TCR beta CDR3 regions was performed using RNA transcripts as template. The TCR CDR3 was amplified in a first-round RT-PCR using the HTBI primer set. TCRdb used MiXCR to reprocess the multiplex PCR reads, holding one entry per CDR3 protein. The sample contains about 260,000 distinct CDR3 sequences, 25% of which appear only once. Input material: blood. These receptor sequences come from a man in his forties with Graves' hyperthyroidism that later progressed to Graves' ophthalmopathy.

This clonotype showed up many times. The chain uses TRBV6-1 and TRBJ1-5; D is unresolved. The germline gives CDR1 MNHNS, CDR2 SASEGT. The V gene lost 4 bases and the J gene lost 0 bases, with 10 bases spanning the gap. The CDR3 loop spans 15 amino acids. This CDR3 reads CASSGLRFSNQPQHF. The CDR3 DNA reads as TGTGCCAGCAGTGGGCTGCGGTTTAGCAATCAGCCCCAGCATTTT.

This clonotype was recorded many times. The chain has TRBV19 and TRBJ1-2; D gene uncertain. The V gene lost 7 bases and the J gene lost 3 bases, with 18 bases spanning the gap. Germline V gene data show CDR1 as LNHDA and CDR2 as SQIVND (reference sequence). This CDR3 spans 15 amino acids. The CDR3, as DNA: TGTGCCAGTAATACACACGAACAGAGCCACTATGGCTACACCTTC. It encodes CASNTHEQSHYGYTF.

This clonotype was recorded many times. The chain is built from TRBV10-3 and TRBJ1-2; no reliable D call. The CDR3 totals 11 residues. The germline V gene has CDR1 ENHRY and CDR2 SYGVKD. Trimming took off 8 bases at V and 10 bases at J, with 14 bases between the two ends. For the CDR3, the DNA is TGTGCCATCGGTAAATCAACTCCCTACACCTTC. Protein sequence: CAIGKSTPYTF.

This clonotype was counted at least ten times. This chain uses TRBV19 with TRBJ2-5; 9 nucleotides align to TRBD2. The CDR3 runs to 14 residues. Trimming removed 6 bases from V and 3 bases from J; junction bases left unmatched: 5. Germline V gene data show CDR1 as LNHDA and CDR2 as SQIVND (reference sequence). CDR3 DNA sequence: TGTGCCAGTAGAAGTATAGCGGGAGAAGAGACCCAGTACTTC. Protein sequence: CASRSIAGEETQYF.

This clonotype was observed many times. The chain links TRBV6-1 to TRBJ1-1; D possibly corresponds to TRBD1 (5 bases). V lost 7 bases to trimming and J lost 6 bases, with 15 bases between them. CDR1 is MNHNS, CDR2 SASEGT, per germline. The CDR3 runs 13 residues. DNA of the CDR3: TGTGCCAGCACCCAGGGAACAGACGCTGAAGCTTTCTTT. Amino acid sequence: CASTQGTDAEAFF.

This clonotype was detected many times. The chain has TRBV27 and TRBJ2-3; a possible D gene is TRBD2 (7 bases). Between the trimmed V and J ends, which lost 5 bases and 3 bases, there was a span of 12 bases. Germline V lookup: CDR1 MNHEY, CDR2 SMNVEV (reference sequence). The CDR3 runs 14 residues. The CDR3 DNA reads TGTGCCAGCAGTCAACAGGGAGGGACAGATACGCAGTATTTT. Its protein product is CASSQQGGTDTQYF.

This clonotype was counted at least ten times. V and J are TRBV5-1 and TRBJ2-2, with 7 positions matching TRBD2. V was pared by 0 bases and J by 2 bases, with 7 bases of the junction left unmatched. The CDR3 is 17 residues long. CDR1 is SGHRS, CDR2 YFSETQ, per germline. In DNA form, the CDR3 reads TGCGCCAGCAGCTTGGCCGGGCTAGCGGAAAACACCGGGGAGCTGTTTTTT. This sequence encodes CASSLAGLAENTGELFF. Combining the CDR3 with reference TRBV5-1 and TRBJ2-2 gives the whole variable domain KAGVTQTPRYLIKTRGQQVTLSCSPISGHRSVSWYQQTPGQGLQFLFEYFSETQRNKGNFPGRFSGRQFSNSRSEMNVSTLELGDSALYLCASSLAGLAENTGELFFGEGSRLTVL.

This clonotype was detected ten times or more. V gene TRBV13 combines with J gene TRBJ2-7; D possibly corresponds to TRBD2 (5 bases). CDR1 PRHDT and CDR2 FYEKMQ come from the germline V gene (reference sequence). V gave up 3 bases and J gave up 0 bases, with 9 bases separating them. The CDR3 runs 14 residues. The DNA of the CDR3 is TGTGCCAGCAGCTTTAGGGCGGGCTCCTACGAGCAGTACTTC. Its protein product is CASSFRAGSYEQYF.

Many counts were recorded for this clonotype. The rearrangement joins TRBV11-3 to TRBJ2-5, with unresolved D. CDR1 is SGHNT, CDR2 YENEEA, per germline. The CDR3 sequence is 13 residues long. The V gene lost 5 bases and the J gene lost 3 bases, with 10 bases spanning the gap. CDR3 nucleotides: TGTGCCAGCAGCAAAGGCCCAAAAGAGACCCAGTACTTC. Translated, it gives CASSKGPKETQYF.

This clonotype was counted ten times or more. The CDR3 DNA is TGTGCCAGCAGTTCCCCCCCATCGAACACCGGGGAGCTGTTTTTT. Its protein product is CASSSPPSNTGELFF. The chain combines TRBV7-8 with TRBJ2-2; D is undetermined. CDR1 and CDR2 (germline): SGHVS, FQNEAQ. The V end was cut by 6 bases, the J end by 0 bases, with 11 bases between. This CDR3 spans 15 amino acids.

This chain connects TRBV7-9 to TRBJ2-7; D unresolved. From germline, CDR1 is SEHNR and CDR2 FQNEAQ (reference sequence). The CDR3 runs 13 residues. V lost 1 base and J lost 4, with 8 bases in between. DNA for the CDR3: TGTGCCAGCAGCTTAGAATTGGGATACGAGCAGTACTTC. Protein product: CASSLELGYEQYF. The complete variable domain, with remaining parts taken from reference TRBV7-9 and TRBJ2-7, reads DTGVSQNPRHKITKRGQNVTFRCDPISEHNRLYWYRQTLGQGPEFLTYFQNEAQLEKSRLLSDRFSAERPKGSFSTLEIQRTEQGDSAMYLCASSLELGYEQYFGPGTRLTVT.

This clonotype was detected ten times or more. The chain recombines TRBV20-1 with TRBJ1-1; TRBD1 might be the D (6 bases). From germline, CDR1 is DFQATT and CDR2 SNEGSKA (reference sequence). The CDR3 is 15 amino acids. V was pared by 6 bases and J by 0 bases, with 17 bases between. The CDR3 spells CSAGDGGSLNTEAFF. The CDR3 DNA reads TGCAGTGCCGGAGACGGGGGCAGCTTGAACACTGAAGCTTTCTTT.

V is TRBV6-2 or TRBV6-3 and J is TRBJ1-2; 7 nucleotides match TRBD1. The CDR3 sequence is 13 residues long. V trimming: 6 bases; J trimming: 4 bases; junction bases outside the gene matches: 5. Per germline, CDR1 MNHEY and CDR2 SVGEGT. The CDR3 bases are TGTGCCAGCAGCTCGACAGGGTCCTATGGCTACACCTTC. Encoded protein: CASSSTGSYGYTF.

At least ten counts were recorded for this clonotype. V and J are TRBV6-1 and TRBJ2-5; 12 bases agree with TRBD1. From germline, CDR1 is MNHNS and CDR2 SASEGT. This CDR3 spans 15 amino acids. V shed 4 bases, J shed 4 bases, and the junction held 4 bases outside the gene matches. This CDR3 is CASSVRDRGRETQYF. CDR3 coding DNA: TGTGCCAGCAGTGTACGGGACAGGGGGCGAGAGACCCAGTACTTC.

This clonotype has at least ten counts. V gene TRBV7-2 combines with J gene TRBJ2-2; weak D call: TRBD2 (6 bases). In germline, CDR1 is SGHTA, CDR2 FQGNSA. The germline V and J ends were trimmed by 6 bases and 5 bases, with 13 bases remaining between them. This CDR3 is built from 14 residues. Here the CDR3 DNA reads TGTGCCAGCAGTTACGGGACTGGGACCGGGGAGCTGTTTTTT. As protein: CASSYGTGTGELFF.

This chain joins TRBV6-2 or TRBV6-3 and TRBJ2-7, with D unclear. This CDR3 spans 10 amino acids. Germline V CDR1 and CDR2: MNHEY, SVGEGT. V was pared by 10 bases and J by 7 bases, with 11 bases between. The CDR3 is CATVEREQYF. The DNA for the CDR3 is TGTGCCACCGTCGAAAGGGAGCAGTACTTC.

This chain joins TRBV20-1 and TRBJ2-5; no clear D gene. The germline CDR1 and CDR2 sequences are DFQATT and SNEGSKA (reference sequence). The V end was cut by 3 bases, the J end by 1 base, with 9 bases between. The CDR3 spans 13 residues. CDR3 coding DNA: TGCAGTGCTAGTGGCGGTATCCAAGAGACCCAGTACTTC. Translation: CSASGGIQETQYF.

The table lists this clonotype with many counts. V gene TRBV11-2 combines with J gene TRBJ2-2; 8 bases fit TRBD1. CDR1 is SGHAT and CDR2 is FQNNGV in the germline V gene. CDR3 length equals 16 residues. The J segment lost 3 bases and the V segment lost 8 bases, leaving 11 bases of the junction unmatched. CDR3 amino acids: CASRGTGERHTGELFF. In DNA form, the CDR3 reads TGTGCCAGCCGGGGGACAGGCGAAAGACACACCGGGGAGCTGTTTTTT.

This clonotype was observed at least ten times. The chain combines TRBV19 with TRBJ2-7, with D tentatively TRBD1 or TRBD2 (6 bases each). V lost 4 bases and J 0 bases, leaving 16 bases between the germline ends. The CDR3 contains 16 residues. The V gene's germline CDR1 is LNHDA and CDR2 SQIVND (reference sequence). Here the CDR3 reads CASSRGGTGASYEQYF. The CDR3 coding sequence is TGTGCCAGTAGTAGAGGGGGGACCGGGGCCTCCTACGAGCAGTACTTC. Based on the CDR3 plus reference TRBV19 and TRBJ2-7, the full variable domain is DGGITQSPKYLFRKEGQNVTLSCEQNLNHDAMYWYRQDPGQGLRLIYYSQIVNDFQKGDIAEGYSVSREKKESFPLTVTSAQKNPTAFYLCASSRGGTGASYEQYFGPGTRLTVT.

The sample holds many counts of this clonotype. The CDR3 region has the DNA TGTGCCAGCAGCCAAGCTTTGTCAGCTGGAGGGGAGTTCTATGGCTACACCTTC. Translating gives CASSQALSAGGEFYGYTF. The chain recombines TRBV4-2 with TRBJ1-2; weak D call: TRBD1 (5 bases). This CDR3 contains 18 residues. Trimming shortened V by 1 base and J by 4 bases, and 22 bases separated the two germline ends. Per the germline V gene, CDR1 is LGHNA and CDR2 is YNFKEQ.

The chain couples TRBV6-1 to TRBJ1-5; D may be TRBD1 (5 bases). Germline loops: CDR1 MNHNS, CDR2 SASEGT. The CDR3 loop spans 15 amino acids. V was cut by 6 bases and J by 1 base, with 13 bases left in between. DNA for the CDR3: TGTGCCAGCAGCGGGCACCGGGGGAGCAATCAGCCCCAGCATTTT. It specifies CASSGHRGSNQPQHF.

This clonotype was detected a few times. The V and J genes are TRBV7-8 and TRBJ1-1; 9 nucleotides match TRBD1. V shed 8 bases and J 4 bases; nucleotides not matched to a gene: 8. Germline values: CDR1 SGHVS, CDR2 FQNEAQ. This CDR3 contains 14 residues. CDR3 coding DNA: TGTGCCAGCGGCTGGGGGGACAGGGTCACTGAAGCTTTCTTT. Translated: CASGWGDRVTEAFF.

This clonotype was observed at least ten times. The chain employs TRBV20-1 and TRBJ2-7; the match to TRBD2 covers 15 bases. Germline CDR1 and CDR2: DFQATT and SNEGSKA (reference sequence). The CDR3 spans 16 residues. J was trimmed by 4 bases and V by 6 bases; bases with no gene match: 10. As DNA, the CDR3 is TGCAGTGCCCTATGGGGACTAGCGGGAGGCTTATACGAGCAGTACTTC. Amino acids: CSALWGLAGGLYEQYF.

This clonotype was seen more than once but under ten times. J is TRBJ2-5 and V is TRBV4-2, with D uncertain. The CDR3 is 14 residues long. Deletions cut 6 bases from V and 4 bases from J, with 15 bases between. Germline V gene lookup returns CDR1 LGHNA and CDR2 YNFKEQ. This CDR3 is CASSVWSSGETQYF. CDR3 bases: TGTGCCAGCAGTGTGTGGTCCTCCGGAGAGACCCAGTACTTC.

In this sample, this clonotype turned up many times. DNA for the CDR3: TGCGCCAGCAGCTCGGACAGGGGTGAGTACGAGCAGTACTTC. Translation gives CASSSDRGEYEQYF. The genes are TRBV5-1 and TRBJ2-7; 9 bases line up with TRBD1. After removal of 3 bases from V and 4 bases from J, the junction contained 5 bases not matched to a gene. In germline, CDR1 is SGHRS, CDR2 YFSETQ. CDR3 length: 14 amino acids.

This chain uses TRBV27 with TRBJ1-1, with a tentative D call TRBD1 (6 bases). Trimming removed 7 bases at V and 0 bases at J, with 12 bases between. This CDR3 is built from 14 residues. Germline values: CDR1 MNHEY, CDR2 SMNVEV (reference sequence). DNA of the CDR3: TGTGCCAGCACTCCCGGGGGCATGAACACTGAAGCTTTCTTT. Protein: CASTPGGMNTEAFF.

The table lists this clonotype with many counts. This chain connects TRBV5-1 to TRBJ2-5; TRBD2 matches 7 bases. Unmatched junction bases numbered 6, after V lost 4 bases and J lost 3 bases. CDR3 length: 14 amino acids. CDR1 and CDR2 (germline): SGHRS, YFSETQ. The CDR3 bases are TGCGCCAGCAGCCCTCTAGCGGAAAAAGAGACCCAGTACTTC. The encoded protein is CASSPLAEKETQYF.

This clonotype was observed many times. The V and J genes are TRBV5-1 and TRBJ2-7; 10 nucleotides align to TRBD1. This CDR3 comprises 13 residues. Germline CDR1 reads SGHRS; CDR2 reads YFSETQ. J lost 5 bases, V lost 8 bases, and 7 bases had no gene match. In nucleotides, the CDR3 is TGCGCCAGTTCGGGACAGGGGTATGACGAGCAGTACTTC. This gives the protein CASSGQGYDEQYF.

The chain employs TRBV11-1 and TRBJ1-2; weak D call: TRBD1 (5 bases). The germline gives CDR1 SGHAT, CDR2 FQDESV (reference sequence). The CDR3 contains 17 residues. With 5 bases removed from V and 0 bases from J, the gap between germline ends came to 19 bases. The CDR3 is CASSPFFAGTPNYGYTF. CDR3 DNA sequence: TGTGCCAGCAGCCCATTCTTCGCAGGGACCCCTAACTATGGCTACACCTTC.